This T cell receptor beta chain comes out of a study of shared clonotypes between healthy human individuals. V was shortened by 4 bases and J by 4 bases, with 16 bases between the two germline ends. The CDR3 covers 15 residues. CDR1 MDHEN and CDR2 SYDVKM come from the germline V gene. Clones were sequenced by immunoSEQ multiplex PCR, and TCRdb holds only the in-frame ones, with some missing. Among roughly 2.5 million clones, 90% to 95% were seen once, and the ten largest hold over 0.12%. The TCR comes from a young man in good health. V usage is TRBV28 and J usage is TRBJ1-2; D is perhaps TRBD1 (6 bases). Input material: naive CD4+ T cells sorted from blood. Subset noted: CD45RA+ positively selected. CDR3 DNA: TGTGCCAGCAGTTCTCCTAGGGGGTCCACCTATGGCTACACCTTC. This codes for CASSSPRGSTYGYTF.